This TCR beta chain was recorded in a study of shared clonotypes between healthy human individuals. Study conclusions and caveats: Rarefaction showed that sequencing of sorted subsets was incomplete (despite large depth).

About this clone itself: What it binds is unknown.

The germline V gene encodes CDR1 ENHRY and CDR2 SYGVKD. The CDR3 has 14 amino acids. V shed 6 bases and J shed 3 bases, with 11 bases lying between them. Terminally differentiated effector memory CD45RA+ cells were excluded by CCR7 positive selection of CD45RO-negative cells. The donors were adults (healthy and HIV-negative) with no recent acute infections or vaccinations. Every contributor of samples was a Caucasian grown-up residing in Nashville, Tennessee. Samples underwent the assay at deep level. The protocol was immunoSEQ multiplex PCR, while the TCRdb copy is restricted to in-frame clones and leaves out a portion. The sample carries more than 2 million clones, over 85% recorded once.

The rearrangement uses TRBV10-3 and TRBJ1-4; no reliable D call. The receptor was derived from a man between 18 and 35 years old in good health. Material for sequencing was naive CD8+ T cells sorted from blood. The CDR3 DNA follows: TGTGCCATCAGGTCCGTAGGAGCTAATGAAAAACTGTTTTTT. Translated, it gives CAIRSVGANEKLFF.